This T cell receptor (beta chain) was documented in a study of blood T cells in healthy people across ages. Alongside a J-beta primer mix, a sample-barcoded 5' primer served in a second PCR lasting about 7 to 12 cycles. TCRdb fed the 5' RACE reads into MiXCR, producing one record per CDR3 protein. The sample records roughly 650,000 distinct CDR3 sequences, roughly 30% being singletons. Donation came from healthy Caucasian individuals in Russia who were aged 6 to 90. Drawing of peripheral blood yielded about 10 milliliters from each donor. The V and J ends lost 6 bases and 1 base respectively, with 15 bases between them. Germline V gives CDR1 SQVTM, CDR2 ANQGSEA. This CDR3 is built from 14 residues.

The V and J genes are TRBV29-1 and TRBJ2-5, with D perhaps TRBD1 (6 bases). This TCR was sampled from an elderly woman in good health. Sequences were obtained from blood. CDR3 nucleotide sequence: TGCAGCGTCTATAGGACAGTCACCCAAGAGACCCAGTACTTC. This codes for CSVYRTVTQETQYF. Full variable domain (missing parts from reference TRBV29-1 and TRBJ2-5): SAVISQKPSRDICQRGTSLTIQCQVDSQVTMMFWYRQQPGQSLTLIATANQGSEATYESGFVIDKFPISRPNLTFSTLTVSNMSPEDSSIYLCSVYRTVTQETQYFGPGTRLLVL.